Listed here are 3 T cell receptor beta chains from one sample, sequenced in a study of T cell responses to AZD1222 COVID-19 vaccine. Method: immunoSEQ multiplex PCR; TCRdb's copy keeps in-frame clones and lacks some. The sample yields 75,000 to 85,000 clones, around 90% seen once. Sequences were derived from peripheral blood, sampled on day 0 of AZD1222 vaccination. Receptors were obtained from an adult in good health.

This clone was seen a single time. V is TRBV7-2 and J is TRBJ2-5; D could derive from TRBD1 or TRBD2 (6 bases each). The CDR3 loop spans 14 amino acids. Germline-derived CDR1 and CDR2 are SGHTA and FQGNSA. V lost 4 bases, J lost 4 bases, and 13 bases lay in between. CDR3 amino acids: CASSSRGGRETQYF. The CDR3 nucleotides read TGTGCCAGCAGCTCCAGGGGAGGTAGAGAGACCCAGTACTTC.

The gene calls are TRBV19 and TRBJ2-1; D is perhaps TRBD2 (6 bases). Germline lookup yields CDR1 LNHDA and CDR2 SQIVND (reference sequence). The CDR3 length is 16 residues. Trimming pared 3 bases from V and 3 bases from J, leaving 15 bases between. The CDR3 spells CASSIPGGTVYNEQFF. The CDR3 region has the DNA TGTGCCAGTAGTATCCCCGGAGGGACCGTCTACAATGAGCAGTTCTTC.

This chain joins TRBV5-6 and TRBJ2-7; D unresolved. The CDR3 has 13 residues. Trimming cost V 4 bases and J 0 bases, with 8 bases left between them. The germline V gene encodes CDR1 SGHDT and CDR2 YYEEEE. For the CDR3, the DNA is TGTGCCAGCAGCGGATTGAACTCCTACGAGCAGTACTTC. Translated, it gives CASSGLNSYEQYF.